These 7 T cell receptor beta chains came from one sample sequenced in a study of blood T cells in healthy people across ages. A second PCR, run for about 6 to 11 cycles, used a sample-barcoded 5' primer plus a J-beta primer mix. TCRdb called the 5' RACE reads again in MiXCR, with one record for every CDR3 protein. Of some 900,000 distinct CDR3 sequences in the sample, around 28% are singletons; the top ten hold roughly 17%. The sample consisted of blood. The receptors shown here come from a woman over 75 in good health.

This clonotype was found many times. V and J are TRBV6-1 and TRBJ1-1; D is undetermined. Trimming took off 0 bases at V and 0 bases at J, with 11 bases between the two ends. The CDR3 has 16 residues. Germline V gene lookup returns CDR1 MNHNS and CDR2 SASEGT. The CDR3 loop reads CASSEALPAVNTEAFF. The CDR3, as DNA: TGTGCCAGCAGTGAAGCGCTTCCGGCGGTGAACACTGAAGCTTTCTTT.

The chain couples TRBV3-1 to TRBJ2-3, with 8 bases fitting TRBD2. The trim removed 2 bases at V and 2 bases at J, leaving 6 bases unmatched. The CDR3 has 16 amino acids. The germline CDR1 and CDR2 sequences are LGHDT and YNNKEL (reference sequence). The CDR3 coding sequence is TGTGCCAGCAGCCAATACGGGGGGGCCAACACAGATACGCAGTATTTT. Translation: CASSQYGGANTDTQYF.

Many counts were recorded for this clonotype. V and J are TRBV7-9 and TRBJ1-1; the D is unclear. The CDR3 sequence is 13 residues long. The V gene lost 5 bases and the J gene lost 6 bases, with 13 bases spanning the gap. Germline CDR1 SEHNR, CDR2 FQNEAQ (reference sequence). The CDR3 loop is CASSPRAASEAFF. The CDR3 nucleotides read TGTGCCAGCAGCCCGCGAGCGGCATCTGAAGCTTTCTTT.

This clonotype came up many times. This chain links TRBV20-1 with TRBJ1-2; D is perhaps TRBD1 (5 bases). CDR1 and CDR2 from the germline V gene are DFQATT and SNEGSKA (reference sequence). With 6 bases removed from V and 5 bases from J, the gap between germline ends came to 16 bases. The length of the CDR3 is 13 residues. This CDR3 reads CSAKGVERYGYTF. CDR3 nucleotide sequence: TGCAGTGCCAAAGGGGTGGAACGGTATGGCTACACCTTC.

This rearrangement joins TRBV5-6 to TRBJ2-2, with 9 bases that match TRBD1. Germline CDR1 and CDR2: SGHDT and YYEEEE. The CDR3 is made up of 15 amino acids. V trimming: 4 bases; J trimming: 5 bases; junction bases outside the gene matches: 6. CDR3 nucleotide sequence: TGTGCCAGCAGCGCCTGGGACAGGGATACCGGGGAGCTGTTTTTT. It translates to CASSAWDRDTGELFF. The entire variable domain, with the rest obtained from reference TRBV5-6 and TRBJ2-2, is as follows: DAGVTQSPTHLIKTRGQQVTLRCSPKSGHDTVSWYQQALGQGPQFIFQYYEEEERQRGNFPDRFSGHQFPNYSSELNVNALLLGDSALYLCASSAWDRDTGELFFGEGSRLTVL.

This clonotype was seen more than once but under ten times. The chain has TRBV29-1 and TRBJ2-1; 11 bases match TRBD2. The CDR3 loop spans 15 amino acids. Trimming took 5 bases from V and 3 from J; bases not matched to a gene: 6. From germline, CDR1 is SQVTM and CDR2 ANQGSEA. The CDR3 protein is CSVLGTSGFYNEQFF. Written as DNA, the CDR3 is TGCAGCGTTTTAGGGACTAGCGGATTCTACAATGAGCAGTTCTTC.

This clonotype has a handful of counts. The chain couples TRBV6-4 to TRBJ2-7, with 13 nucleotides matching TRBD2. CDR1 and CDR2 (germline): MRHNA, SNTAGT. Trimming removed 3 bases from V and 7 bases from J; junction bases left unmatched: 12. The CDR3 length is 17 residues. In DNA form, the CDR3 reads TGTGCCAGCAGTGAAAGAGGGACTAGCGGGGCCTACAATGAGCAGTACTTC. Protein product: CASSERGTSGAYNEQYF.